This T cell receptor (beta chain) was captured in a study of blood T cell repertoires in COVID-19 (dated by TCRdb to about 2020). Regarding the research as a whole: Collaborator samples came from the United States, Italy and Spain and covered acute and convalescent phases of COVID-19. Subjects who had been exposed to COVID-19, were actively infected with it, or had recovered from it provided the deeply sampled blood TCRbeta repertoires that made up the dataset. Where HLA class I and class II types were available, the types were taken from metadata supplied by the sample provider, not from assay-based typing. The sample metadata nearly always contained a de-identified subject ID, COVID-19 status, age in years and sex. The samples were drawn from two sources: the first 160 participants of the ongoing ImmuneRACE study, and 1,000 to 1,500 subjects contributed by 6 global collaborators. The repertoires were made available in a free public database intended to serve as a resource for research on the immune response to SARS-CoV-2. The material from the prospective study consisted of cDNA or gDNA derived from T cells, B-cell-depleted T cells, or PBMCs. Broader findings and caveats from the paper: The amount of clinical and demographic metadata varied by source and participant and was provided uncurated.

Collaborating institutions collected whole blood in K2EDTA tubes following their own protocols. For TCRbeta analysis, collaborators shipped samples in one of three forms: frozen whole blood, isolated PBMCs, or DNA extracted from either of those sample types. TCRbeta CDR3 regions were amplified from genomic DNA by means of the immunoSEQ Assay, a bias-controlled multiplex PCR. On the authors' methods: The number of nucleated cells in each sample was estimated by amplification of reference gene primers within the assay. Sequence reads were collapsed and filtered to measure the absolute abundance of every unique TCRbeta CDR3 rearrangement. For each sample, productive Simpson clonality was calculated by taking the square root of Simpson's diversity index across productive rearrangements. TCRdb mirrors the immuneACCESS table, restricted to in-frame sequences. Some clones are absent from its copies; in checked studies, under half trace to an unresolved V gene, and the reason for the others is unknown. V, J and clone size derive from that table, while D and trimming were established from the DNA sequence. This sample lists tens of thousands of clones; around 84% were detected once. Jointly, the top ten make up about a tenth of the sample.

As regards this clone: Its antigen specificity is not known. Base quality data are lacking; no much larger clone is found one base away.

The TCR sequence derives from a man between 65 and 85 years old with active or convalescent COVID-19. Sequencing used peripheral blood.

This receptor carries the CDR3 CAISEQAGRTDTQYF. The DNA sequence is TGTGCCATCAGTGAACAAGCGGGACGCACAGATACGCAGTATTTT. Here the chain combines TRBV10-3 and TRBJ2-3, with 7 junctional bases fitting TRBD2. From the germline V gene, CDR1 is ENHRY and CDR2 is SYGVKD. The CDR3 covers 15 residues, taking in both the cysteine and the phenylalanine. The kept DNA is CDR3 alone, 45 bases in frame from the first base. Germline trimming: 3 bases from V, 1 base from J; junction bases outside gene matches: 4.